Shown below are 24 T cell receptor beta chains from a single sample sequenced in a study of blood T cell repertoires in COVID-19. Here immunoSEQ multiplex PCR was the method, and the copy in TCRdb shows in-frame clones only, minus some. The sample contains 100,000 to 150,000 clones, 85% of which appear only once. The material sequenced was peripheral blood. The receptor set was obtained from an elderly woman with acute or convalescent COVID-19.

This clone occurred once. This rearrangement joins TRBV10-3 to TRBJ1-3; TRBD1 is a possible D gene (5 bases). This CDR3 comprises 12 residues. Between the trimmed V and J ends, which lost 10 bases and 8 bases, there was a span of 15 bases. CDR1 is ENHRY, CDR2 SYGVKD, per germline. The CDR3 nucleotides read TGTGCCACCCGGGGGTCTGGGGACACCATATATTTT. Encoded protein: CATRGSGDTIYF.

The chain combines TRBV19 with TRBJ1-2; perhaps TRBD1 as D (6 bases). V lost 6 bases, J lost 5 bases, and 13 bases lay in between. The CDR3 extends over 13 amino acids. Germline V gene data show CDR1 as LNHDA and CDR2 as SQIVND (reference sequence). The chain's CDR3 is CASSEGQRYGYTF. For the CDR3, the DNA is TGTGCCAGTAGCGAAGGACAGAGATATGGCTACACCTTC.

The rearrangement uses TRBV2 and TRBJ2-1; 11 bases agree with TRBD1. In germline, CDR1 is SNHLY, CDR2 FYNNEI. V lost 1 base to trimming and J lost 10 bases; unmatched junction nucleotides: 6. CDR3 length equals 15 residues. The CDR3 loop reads CASSEGWDRGEEQFF. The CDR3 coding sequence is TGTGCCAGCAGTGAAGGGTGGGACAGGGGGGAAGAGCAGTTCTTC.

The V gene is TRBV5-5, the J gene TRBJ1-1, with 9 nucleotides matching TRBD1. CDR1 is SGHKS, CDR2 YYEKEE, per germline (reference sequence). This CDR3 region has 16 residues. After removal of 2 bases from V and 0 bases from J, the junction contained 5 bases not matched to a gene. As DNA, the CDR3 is TGTGCCAGCAGCTTTGGGACAGGGCTAATGAACACTGAAGCTTTCTTT. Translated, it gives CASSFGTGLMNTEAFF. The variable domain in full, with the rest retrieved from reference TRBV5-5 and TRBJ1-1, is DAGVTQSPTHLIKTRGQQVTLRCSPISGHKSVSWYQQVLGQGPQFIFQYYEKEERGRGNFPDRFSARQFPNYSSELNVNALLLGDSALYLCASSFGTGLMNTEAFFGQGTRLTVV.

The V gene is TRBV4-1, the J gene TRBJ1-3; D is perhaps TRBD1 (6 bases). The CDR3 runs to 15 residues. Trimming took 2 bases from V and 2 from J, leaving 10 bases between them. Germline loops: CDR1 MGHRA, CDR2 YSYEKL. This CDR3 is CASSQQGTTGNTIYF. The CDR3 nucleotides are TGCGCCAGCAGCCAACAGGGGACGACTGGAAACACCATATATTTT.

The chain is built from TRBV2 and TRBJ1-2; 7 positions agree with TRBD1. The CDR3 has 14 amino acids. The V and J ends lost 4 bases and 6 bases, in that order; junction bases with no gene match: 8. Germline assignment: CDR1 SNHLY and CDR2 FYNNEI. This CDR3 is CASSVSRGEDGYTF. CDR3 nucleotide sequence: TGTGCCAGCAGTGTCAGCAGGGGGGAGGATGGCTACACCTTC. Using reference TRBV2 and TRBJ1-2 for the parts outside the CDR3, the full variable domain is EPEVTQTPSHQVTQMGQEVILRCVPISNHLYFYWYRQILGQKVEFLVSFYNNEISEKSEIFDDQFSVERPDGSNFTLKIRSTKLEDSAMYFCASSVSRGEDGYTFGSGTRLTVV.

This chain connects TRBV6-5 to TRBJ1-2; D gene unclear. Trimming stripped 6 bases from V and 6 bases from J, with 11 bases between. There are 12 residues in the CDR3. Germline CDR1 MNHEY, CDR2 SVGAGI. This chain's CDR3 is CASSYTEHGYTF. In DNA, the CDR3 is TGTGCCAGCAGCTATACAGAGCATGGCTACACCTTC.

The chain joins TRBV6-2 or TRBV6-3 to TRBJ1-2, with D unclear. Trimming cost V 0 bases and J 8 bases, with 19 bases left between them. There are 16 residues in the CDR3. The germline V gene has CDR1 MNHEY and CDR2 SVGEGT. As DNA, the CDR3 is TGTGCCAGCAGTTACTCTTTCGGTGCGGGAGAATGGGGCTACACCTTC. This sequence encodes CASSYSFGAGEWGYTF.

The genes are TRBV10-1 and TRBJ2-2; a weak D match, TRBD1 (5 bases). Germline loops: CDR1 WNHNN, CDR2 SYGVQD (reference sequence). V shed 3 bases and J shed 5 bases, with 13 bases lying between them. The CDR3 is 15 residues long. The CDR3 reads CASSDHRLRTGELFF. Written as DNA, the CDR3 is TGCGCCAGCAGTGATCACAGGTTAAGAACCGGGGAGCTGTTTTTT.

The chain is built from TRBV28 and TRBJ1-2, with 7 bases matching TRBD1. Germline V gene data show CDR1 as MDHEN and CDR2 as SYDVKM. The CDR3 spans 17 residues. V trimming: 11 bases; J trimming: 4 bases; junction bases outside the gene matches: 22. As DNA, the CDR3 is TGTGCCGCCGGGGGACGGGACAGAGTGACATCCTTCTATGGCTACACCTTC. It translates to CAAGGRDRVTSFYGYTF.

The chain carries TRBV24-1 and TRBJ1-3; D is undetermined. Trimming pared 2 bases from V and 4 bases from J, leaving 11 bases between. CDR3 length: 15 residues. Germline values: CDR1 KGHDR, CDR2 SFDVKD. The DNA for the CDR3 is TGTGCCACCAGTGATTCCCGGACGGGAGGAAACACCATATATTTT. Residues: CATSDSRTGGNTIYF.

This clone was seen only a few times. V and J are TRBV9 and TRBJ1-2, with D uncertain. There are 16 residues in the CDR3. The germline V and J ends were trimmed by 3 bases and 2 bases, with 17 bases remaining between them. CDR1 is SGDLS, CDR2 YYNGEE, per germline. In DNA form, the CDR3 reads TGTGCCAGCAGCGCCGCCCCGATTCCAGGCAACTATGGCTACACCTTC. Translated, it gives CASSAAPIPGNYGYTF.

CDR3 protein: CSAGQGRFGYTF. In nucleotides, the CDR3 is TGCAGCGCAGGACAGGGGCGGTTTGGCTACACCTTC. This chain joins TRBV29-1 and TRBJ1-2; 9 positions agree with TRBD1. CDR3 length equals 12 residues. Germline V lookup: CDR1 SQVTM, CDR2 ANQGSEA. The V segment lost 7 bases and the J segment 7 bases; nucleotides outside the gene matches: 7.

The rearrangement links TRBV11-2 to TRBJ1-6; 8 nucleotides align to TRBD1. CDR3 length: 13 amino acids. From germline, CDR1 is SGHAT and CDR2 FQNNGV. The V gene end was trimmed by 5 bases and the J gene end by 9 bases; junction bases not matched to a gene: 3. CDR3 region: CASSPDRGSPLHF. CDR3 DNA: TGTGCCAGCAGCCCCGACAGGGGTTCACCCCTCCACTTT.

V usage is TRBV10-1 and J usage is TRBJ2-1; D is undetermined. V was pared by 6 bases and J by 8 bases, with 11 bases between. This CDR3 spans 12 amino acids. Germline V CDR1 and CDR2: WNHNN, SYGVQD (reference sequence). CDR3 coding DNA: TGCGCCAGCAGCCGCGGCAGCCATGAGCAGTTCTTC. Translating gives CASSRGSHEQFF.

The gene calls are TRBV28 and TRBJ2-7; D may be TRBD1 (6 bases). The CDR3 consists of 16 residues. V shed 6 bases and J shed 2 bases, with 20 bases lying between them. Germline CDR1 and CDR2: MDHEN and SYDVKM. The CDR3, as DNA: TGTGCCAGCAGCACCACTGGTGGCGGACAGACCTACGAGCAGTACGTC. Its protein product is CASSTTGGGQTYEQYV.

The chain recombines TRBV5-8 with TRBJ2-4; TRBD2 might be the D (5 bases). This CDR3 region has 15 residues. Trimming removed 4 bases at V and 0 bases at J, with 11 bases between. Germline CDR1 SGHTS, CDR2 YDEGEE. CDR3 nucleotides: TGTGCCAGCAGCCCGTGGACTGTAGCCAAAAACATTCAGTACTTC. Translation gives CASSPWTVAKNIQYF. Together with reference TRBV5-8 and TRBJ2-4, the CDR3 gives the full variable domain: EAGVTQSPTHLIKTRGQQATLRCSPISGHTSVYWYQQALGLGLQFLLWYDEGEERNRGNFPPRFSGRQFPNYSSELNVNALELEDSALYLCASSPWTVAKNIQYFGAGTRLSVL.

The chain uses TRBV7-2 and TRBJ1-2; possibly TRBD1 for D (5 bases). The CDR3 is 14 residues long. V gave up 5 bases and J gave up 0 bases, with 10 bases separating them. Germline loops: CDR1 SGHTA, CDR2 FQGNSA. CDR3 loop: CASSRGGANYGYTF. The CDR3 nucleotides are TGTGCCAGCAGCCGGGGGGGAGCTAACTATGGCTACACCTTC. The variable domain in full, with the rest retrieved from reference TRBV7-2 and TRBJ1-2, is GAGVSQSPSNKVTEKGKDVELRCDPISGHTALYWYRQSLGQGLEFLIYFQGNSAPDKSGLPSDRFSAERTGGSVSTLTIQRTQQEDSAVYLCASSRGGANYGYTFGSGTRLTVV.

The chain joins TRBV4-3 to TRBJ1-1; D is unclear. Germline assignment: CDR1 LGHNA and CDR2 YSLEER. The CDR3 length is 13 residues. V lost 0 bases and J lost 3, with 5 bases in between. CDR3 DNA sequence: TGCGCCAGCAGCCAAGACATAGACACTGAAGCTTTCTTT. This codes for CASSQDIDTEAFF.

The CDR3: CASSARGRGVAEAFF. Here the CDR3 DNA reads TGTGCCAGCAGTGCCCGGGGGAGGGGAGTAGCTGAAGCTTTCTTT. The rearrangement links TRBV2 to TRBJ1-1; D possibly corresponds to TRBD1 (5 bases). There are 15 residues in the CDR3. The germline CDR1 and CDR2 sequences are SNHLY and FYNNEI. The V end lost 4 bases, the J end lost 6 bases, and 18 bases lay between the germline ends.

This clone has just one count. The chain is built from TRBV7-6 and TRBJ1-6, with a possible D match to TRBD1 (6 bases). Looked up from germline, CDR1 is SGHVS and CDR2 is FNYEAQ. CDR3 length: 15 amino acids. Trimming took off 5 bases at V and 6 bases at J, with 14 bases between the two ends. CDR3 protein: CASSPQQGRNSPLHF. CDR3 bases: TGTGCCAGCAGCCCACAACAGGGTCGTAATTCACCCCTCCACTTT. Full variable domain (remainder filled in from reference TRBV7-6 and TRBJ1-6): GAGVSQSPRYKVTKRGQDVALRCDPISGHVSLYWYRQALGQGPEFLTYFNYEAQQDKSGLPNDRFSAERPEGSISTLTIQRTEQRDSAMYRCASSPQQGRNSPLHFGNGTRLTVT.

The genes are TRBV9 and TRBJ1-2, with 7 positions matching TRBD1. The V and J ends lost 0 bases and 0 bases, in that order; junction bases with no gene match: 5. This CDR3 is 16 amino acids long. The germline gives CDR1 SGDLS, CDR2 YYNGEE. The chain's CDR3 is CASSVAGGGSNYGYTF. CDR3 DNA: TGTGCCAGCAGCGTAGCTGGAGGGGGCTCTAACTATGGCTACACCTTC.

As DNA, the CDR3 is TGTGCCAGTAGCCCGACAGGGTACCCCGGGGAGCTGTTTTTT. Residues: CASSPTGYPGELFF. This chain joins TRBV19 and TRBJ2-2; 7 nucleotides agree with TRBD1. The germline CDR1 and CDR2 sequences are LNHDA and SQIVND (reference sequence). Unmatched junction bases numbered 7, after V lost 6 bases and J lost 6 bases. This CDR3 contains 14 residues.

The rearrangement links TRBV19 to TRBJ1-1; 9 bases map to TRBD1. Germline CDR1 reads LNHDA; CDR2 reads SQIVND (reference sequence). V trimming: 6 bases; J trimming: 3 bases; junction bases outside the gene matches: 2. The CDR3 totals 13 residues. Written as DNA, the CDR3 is TGTGCCAGTAGACAGGGGGCATACACTGAAGCTTTCTTT. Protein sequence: CASRQGAYTEAFF.